The 15 T cell receptor beta chains given below trace back to one sample, sequenced in a study of blood T cells in healthy people across ages. Using a J-beta primer mix together with a sample-barcoded 5' primer, a second PCR was run for roughly 6 to 12 cycles. TCRdb called the 5' RACE reads again in MiXCR, with one record for every CDR3 protein. The table shows some 690,000 distinct CDR3 sequences, with approximately 22% occurring only once. The sequenced sample consisted of blood. These receptors were obtained from a man between 70 and 80 years old in good health.

V gene TRBV20-1 combines with J gene TRBJ2-1; no clear D gene. Trimming took off 2 bases at V and 4 bases at J, with 12 bases between the two ends. Germline loops: CDR1 DFQATT, CDR2 SNEGSKA (reference sequence). The CDR3 has 14 amino acids. In nucleotides, the CDR3 is TGCAGTGCTAGACACGACCGGAGTTACAATGAGCAGTTCTTC. Its translation: CSARHDRSYNEQFF.

This clonotype was recorded a few times. The rearrangement links TRBV4-3 to TRBJ2-7; no reliable D call. The CDR3 contains 18 residues. The germline V gene encodes CDR1 LGHNA and CDR2 YSLEER. V was pared by 3 bases and J by 0 bases, with 21 bases between. DNA of the CDR3: TGCGCCAGCAGCCAGTCCCGATGCCCCTTCTCCAGCTCCTACGAGCAGTACGTC. It yields the protein CASSQSRCPFSSSYEQYV.

V gene TRBV3-1 combines with J gene TRBJ2-5; a weak D match, TRBD2 (7 bases). The V end was cut by 4 bases, the J end by 3 bases, with 15 bases between. CDR1 LGHDT and CDR2 YNNKEL come from the germline V gene (reference sequence). The CDR3 has 15 amino acids. The CDR3 loop reads CASSPSWGGKETQYF. The DNA of the CDR3 is TGTGCCAGCAGCCCCTCTTGGGGGGGCAAAGAGACCCAGTACTTC.

V is TRBV3-1 and J is TRBJ2-3, with D uncertain. V shed 4 bases and J shed 2 bases, with 10 bases lying between them. Germline V lookup: CDR1 LGHDT, CDR2 YNNKEL (reference sequence). This CDR3 region has 14 residues. The CDR3 here is CASSLNSVTDTQYF. CDR3 DNA: TGTGCCAGCAGCCTCAACAGCGTCACAGATACGCAGTATTTT.

The V gene is TRBV29-1, the J gene TRBJ2-1; the match to TRBD2 covers 14 bases. The CDR3 length is 15 residues. Trimming took 5 bases from V and 2 from J; bases not matched to a gene: 2. Looked up from germline, CDR1 is SQVTM and CDR2 is ANQGSEA. The CDR3: CSVRTSGGTYNEQFF. The CDR3 DNA reads TGCAGCGTTCGGACTAGCGGGGGGACCTACAATGAGCAGTTCTTC.

The table lists this clonotype with a count of one. The chain couples TRBV12-3 or TRBV12-4 to TRBJ2-1, with D uncertain. This CDR3 region has 14 residues. V lost 4 bases and J 3 bases, leaving 10 bases between the germline ends. The CDR3 sequence: CASSYSIDYNEQFF. The CDR3 nucleotides read TGTGCCAGCAGTTACTCTATAGACTACAATGAGCAGTTCTTC.

The V gene is TRBV6-2 or TRBV6-3, the J gene TRBJ2-3; the match to TRBD1 covers 9 bases. Germline loops: CDR1 MNHEY, CDR2 SVGEGT. The V segment lost 9 bases and the J segment 4 bases; nucleotides outside the gene matches: 5. This CDR3 comprises 13 residues. CDR3 loop: CASKGQGPDTQYF. For the CDR3, the DNA is TGTGCCAGTAAGGGACAGGGCCCAGATACGCAGTATTTT.

This clonotype turned up a few times. The chain links TRBV20-1 to TRBJ2-6, with D maybe TRBD1 (5 bases). The V end was cut by 1 base, the J end by 0 bases, with 7 bases between. The CDR3 length is 15 residues. Germline CDR1 DFQATT, CDR2 SNEGSKA (reference sequence). CDR3 sequence reads: CSARAGPSGANVLTF. DNA of the CDR3: TGCAGTGCTAGAGCAGGGCCCTCTGGGGCCAACGTCCTGACTTTC.

This clonotype was seen a handful of times. V and J are TRBV20-1 and TRBJ2-3, with 10 bases fitting TRBD2. The CDR3 has 15 residues. With 2 bases clipped from V and 2 bases from J, the junction kept 4 bases outside the gene matches. Germline V CDR1 and CDR2: DFQATT, SNEGSKA (reference sequence). CDR3 bases: TGCAGTGCTAGACAGACTAGCGGGTACACAGATACGCAGTATTTT. Translation gives CSARQTSGYTDTQYF.

V and J are TRBV25-1 and TRBJ2-3; D gene ambiguous. V gave up 9 bases and J gave up 6 bases, with 13 bases separating them. CDR1 and CDR2 (germline): MGHDK, SYGVNS. The CDR3 is 12 residues long. Here the CDR3 reads CASLSTGDTQYF. For the CDR3, the DNA is TGTGCCAGTTTAAGCACTGGGGATACGCAGTATTTT. The whole variable domain, remainder taken from reference TRBV25-1 and TRBJ2-3, is EADIYQTPRYLVIGTGKKITLECSQTMGHDKMYWYQQDPGMELHLIHYSYGVNSTEKGDLSSESTVSRIRTEHFPLTLESARPSHTSQYLCASLSTGDTQYFGPGTRLTVL.

In this sample, this clonotype turned up many times. This chain joins TRBV3-1 and TRBJ2-3; TRBD1 aligns across 8 bases. The CDR3 contains 15 residues. After removal of 4 bases from V and 4 bases from J, the junction contained 7 bases not matched to a gene. Germline assignment: CDR1 LGHDT and CDR2 YNNKEL (reference sequence). The DNA for the CDR3 is TGTGCCAGCAGCCTACCGACAGGGGCGGCAGATACGCAGTATTTT. Amino acids: CASSLPTGAADTQYF.

This clonotype came up a few times. This chain links TRBV27 with TRBJ1-2, with D possibly TRBD1 on 6 matching bases. The CDR3 totals 16 residues. V dropped 8 bases and J dropped 1 base, with 20 bases sitting between them. Per germline, CDR1 MNHEY and CDR2 SMNVEV (reference sequence). The CDR3: CASGSLGTQNNYGYTF. The CDR3 bases are TGTGCCAGCGGCTCCCTCGGGACACAAAATAACTATGGCTACACCTTC.

This clonotype was observed a handful of times. The rearrangement uses TRBV6-2 or TRBV6-3 and TRBJ2-1, with a tentative D call TRBD1 (6 bases). CDR1 is MNHEY and CDR2 is SVGEGT in the germline V gene. V lost 6 bases and J 1 base, leaving 22 bases between the germline ends. CDR3 length: 18 amino acids. CDR3 DNA sequence: TGTGCCAGCAGCCCTTTACCGGGACAAGGAGGATCCTACAATGAGCAGTTCTTC. Its translation is CASSPLPGQGGSYNEQFF.

This clonotype was counted at least ten times. The rearrangement joins TRBV5-1 to TRBJ2-3; possible D gene TRBD1, 5 bases. Trimming cost V 0 bases and J 1 base, with 12 bases left between them. The CDR3 totals 16 residues. Germline CDR1 reads SGHRS; CDR2 reads YFSETQ. CDR3 region: CASSLATGYGTDTQYF. The CDR3 DNA follows: TGCGCCAGCAGCTTGGCCACAGGCTACGGCACAGATACGCAGTATTTT.

The J gene is TRBJ1-2, the V gene TRBV7-6; D uncertain. V was clipped by 5 bases and J by 3 bases, with 10 bases between them. From germline, CDR1 is SGHVS and CDR2 FNYEAQ. This CDR3 comprises 13 residues. The CDR3 protein is CASSPELDYGYTF. The CDR3 DNA follows: TGTGCCAGCAGCCCCGAACTGGACTATGGCTACACCTTC.